The 24 T cell receptor beta chains below come from one sample, sequenced in a study of cytomegalovirus exposure and HLA in healthy donors. Generated by immunoSEQ multiplex PCR, the TCRdb table keeps only in-frame clones and is missing some. The data hold around 60,000 clones, with roughly 94% observed a single time. The sample was PBMCs. The receptors derive from a man aged 18 to 30 in good health and CMV-seropositive.

V gene TRBV9 combines with J gene TRBJ2-1; 10 nucleotides match TRBD2. CDR1 and CDR2 (germline): SGDLS, YYNGEE. This CDR3 has 15 residues. V gave up 6 bases and J gave up 1 base; unmatched junction bases: 4. The CDR3 loop reads CASNSGGPSYNEQFF. The CDR3 nucleotides read TGTGCCAGCAATAGCGGGGGGCCATCCTACAATGAGCAGTTCTTC.

The V gene is TRBV6-5, the J gene TRBJ1-6; possible D gene TRBD1, 5 bases. The V end lost 6 bases, the J end lost 5 bases, and 14 bases lay between the germline ends. The CDR3 has 15 amino acids. Germline CDR1 is MNHEY and CDR2 is SVGAGI. CDR3: CASRSSGYDNSPLHF. CDR3 nucleotide sequence: TGTGCCAGCAGGAGCTCAGGGTATGATAATTCACCCCTCCACTTT.

A note on this clone: One end of the junction fails to match germline, which may point to a read error. The rearrangement joins TRBV6-1 to TRBJ2-7; D might be TRBD1 (6 bases). The V gene's germline CDR1 is MNHNS and CDR2 SASEGT. The CDR3 runs 15 residues. The CDR3 DNA is TGTGCCAGCAGCGAAGCACGGGACACTACCTACGAGCAGTACTTC. Translating it yields CASSEARDTTYEQYF.

The chain couples TRBV6-1 to TRBJ1-3; the D is unclear. The V end lost 6 bases, the J end lost 0 bases, and 12 bases lay between the germline ends. CDR3 length equals 15 residues. CDR1 is MNHNS, CDR2 SASEGT, per germline. In nucleotides, the CDR3 is TGTGCCAGCAGGATCTCGGGGAGCTCTGGAAACACCATATATTTT. It is translated as CASRISGSSGNTIYF.

The V gene is TRBV18, the J gene TRBJ2-7; maybe TRBD2 (5 bases). Trimming left V 3 bases short and J 3 bases short, with 12 bases between. The CDR3 is 14 residues long. Per the germline V gene, CDR1 is KGHSH and CDR2 is LQKENI. Here the CDR3 DNA reads TGTGCCAGCTCACCGGCTAGCATCAGCTACGAGCAGTACTTC. Translated: CASSPASISYEQYF.

This chain connects TRBV28 to TRBJ2-7; a possible D gene is TRBD2 (6 bases). From germline, CDR1 is MDHEN and CDR2 SYDVKM. V lost 2 bases, J lost 2 bases, and 10 bases lay in between. The CDR3 runs 14 residues. The CDR3 loop reads CASSLGGQAYEQYF. CDR3 nucleotides: TGTGCCAGCAGTTTAGGAGGGCAGGCCTACGAGCAGTACTTC.

The gene calls are TRBV5-6 and TRBJ1-1; D is undetermined. CDR1 SGHDT and CDR2 YYEEEE come from the germline V gene. The CDR3 spans 13 residues. The V gene lost 0 bases and the J gene lost 2 bases, with 5 bases spanning the gap. The DNA of the CDR3 is TGTGCCAGCAGCTTGGTTAGTAACACTGAAGCTTTCTTT. Residues: CASSLVSNTEAFF. The whole variable domain, remainder taken from reference TRBV5-6 and TRBJ1-1, is DAGVTQSPTHLIKTRGQQVTLRCSPKSGHDTVSWYQQALGQGPQFIFQYYEEEERQRGNFPDRFSGHQFPNYSSELNVNALLLGDSALYLCASSLVSNTEAFFGQGTRLTVV.

The chain carries TRBV7-6 and TRBJ2-2; tentatively, D is TRBD2 (5 bases). The CDR3 runs to 16 residues. Germline values: CDR1 SGHVS, CDR2 FNYEAQ. V was trimmed by 4 bases and J by 2 bases, leaving 14 bases between them. CDR3 bases: TGTGCCAGCAGCTCCCGGACTGGCAAAAACACCGGGGAGCTGTTTTTT. Translated: CASSSRTGKNTGELFF.

Here the CDR3 reads CASSLTADKLGYTF. Written as DNA, the CDR3 is TGTGCCAGCAGCTTAACGGCAGACAAGTTGGGCTACACCTTC. The chain is built from TRBV7-3 and TRBJ1-2, with D unclear. This CDR3 is built from 14 residues. Germline V gene sequence: CDR1 SGHTA, CDR2 FQGTGA. With 0 bases removed from V and 8 bases from J, the gap between germline ends came to 13 bases.

The chain couples TRBV28 to TRBJ1-5, with TRBD1 matching 7 bases. The CDR3 runs to 19 residues. V lost 5 bases and J lost 0; bases outside the gene matches: 16. Germline V CDR1 and CDR2: MDHEN, SYDVKM. In nucleotides, the CDR3 is TGTGCCAGCAGTAGGTTCTGGACAGGAGTCATTTCTAGCAATCAGCCCCAGCATTTT. Encoded protein: CASSRFWTGVISSNQPQHF. Full variable domain (outside the CDR3, taken from reference TRBV28 and TRBJ1-5): DVKVTQSSRYLVKRTGEKVFLECVQDMDHENMFWYRQDPGLGLRLIYFSYDVKMKEKGDIPEGYSVSREKKERFSLILESASTNQTSMYLCASSRFWTGVISSNQPQHFGDGTRLSIL.

The J gene is TRBJ2-7, the V gene TRBV27; D might be TRBD1 (6 bases). CDR1 is MNHEY, CDR2 SMNVEV, per germline (reference sequence). The CDR3 is 11 amino acids. V lost 10 bases, J lost 7 bases, and 14 bases lay in between. CDR3 coding DNA: TGTGCCACCGGGACACCTAGGGAGCAGTACTTC. The encoded protein is CATGTPREQYF.

This chain joins TRBV5-5 and TRBJ1-2, with D unresolved. V was cut by 0 bases and J by 4 bases, with 7 bases left in between. The CDR3 has 13 residues. Germline CDR1 and CDR2: SGHKS and YYEKEE (reference sequence). CDR3: CASSLGEVYGYTF. The CDR3 nucleotides read TGTGCCAGCAGCTTGGGAGAGGTCTATGGCTACACCTTC.

The chain uses TRBV7-9 and TRBJ1-4; TRBD1 might be the D (5 bases). V lost 1 base and J lost 13, with 10 bases in between. CDR1 is SEHNR and CDR2 is FQNEAQ in the germline V gene (reference sequence). CDR3 length equals 12 residues. The CDR3 DNA follows: TGTGCCAGCAGCTTAGGGGGAGGGGTACTGTTTTTT. It translates to CASSLGGGVLFF.

The V call is TRBV19, the J call TRBJ2-5; D might be TRBD2 (6 bases). The germline V gene has CDR1 LNHDA and CDR2 SQIVND (reference sequence). The CDR3 covers 16 residues. With 5 bases removed from V and 1 base from J, the gap between germline ends came to 17 bases. The CDR3 DNA reads TGTGCCAGTAGTGGCGGGACGGCAAGTTTCCAAGAGACCCAGTACTTC. Translated: CASSGGTASFQETQYF.

The chain recombines TRBV10-1 with TRBJ2-5; D uncertain. Germline CDR1 WNHNN, CDR2 SYGVQD (reference sequence). The V end was cut by 6 bases, the J end by 4 bases, with 12 bases between. CDR3 size: 13 residues. This CDR3 is CASSSRPGETQYF. CDR3 nucleotide sequence: TGCGCCAGCAGCAGTCGACCAGGAGAGACCCAGTACTTC.

The chain uses TRBV2 and TRBJ2-5, with 7 bases lining up with TRBD2. The length of the CDR3 is 15 residues. Germline V gene sequence: CDR1 SNHLY, CDR2 FYNNEI. J was trimmed by 0 bases and V by 8 bases; bases with no gene match: 9. The CDR3 coding sequence is TGTGCCAGCTATCCCGGGAGGATTTACCAAGAGACCCAGTACTTC. This sequence encodes CASYPGRIYQETQYF.

The rearrangement links TRBV29-1 to TRBJ2-5; possible D gene TRBD1, 5 bases. The CDR3 has 12 residues. V shed 4 bases and J shed 2 bases, with 8 bases lying between them. The germline CDR1 and CDR2 sequences are SQVTM and ANQGSEA. CDR3 bases: TGCAGCGTTGGGGGCGGACAAGAGACCCAGTACTTC. It yields the protein CSVGGGQETQYF. Combining the CDR3 with reference TRBV29-1 and TRBJ2-5 gives the whole variable domain SAVISQKPSRDICQRGTSLTIQCQVDSQVTMMFWYRQQPGQSLTLIATANQGSEATYESGFVIDKFPISRPNLTFSTLTVSNMSPEDSSIYLCSVGGGQETQYFGPGTRLLVL.

This clone has just one count. The chain links TRBV28 to TRBJ2-2; a possible D gene is TRBD1 (6 bases). The germline V and J ends were trimmed by 7 bases and 5 bases, with 11 bases remaining between them. Germline CDR1 MDHEN, CDR2 SYDVKM. The CDR3 is made up of 13 amino acids. This chain's CDR3 is CASTQRGTGELFF. As DNA, the CDR3 is TGTGCCAGCACCCAAAGGGGGACCGGGGAGCTGTTTTTT.

This chain connects TRBV30 to TRBJ1-6; 10 positions agree with TRBD1. Germline CDR1 and CDR2: GTSNPN and SVGIG (reference sequence). This CDR3 spans 16 amino acids. J was trimmed by 7 bases and V by 0 bases; bases with no gene match: 6. DNA for the CDR3: TGTGCCTGGAGTGTACTACTGGGACAGGGGAATTCACCCCTCCACTTT. Amino acids: CAWSVLLGQGNSPLHF.

The V gene is TRBV28, the J gene TRBJ2-7; D unresolved. Germline-derived CDR1 and CDR2 are MDHEN and SYDVKM. V lost 5 bases, J lost 2 bases, and 16 bases lay in between. The CDR3 spans 15 residues. The CDR3 coding sequence is TGTGCCAGCAGTCAACCTTCGACTTCCACCTACGAGCAGTACTTC. It is translated as CASSQPSTSTYEQYF.

The rearrangement links TRBV6-5 to TRBJ1-2, with D hard to call. The CDR3 length is 14 residues. Germline V gives CDR1 MNHEY, CDR2 SVGAGI. V lost 0 bases to trimming and J lost 3 bases, with 8 bases between them. The CDR3, as DNA: TGTGCCAGCAGTTACTCGAGTAACGACTATGGCTACACCTTC. Amino acids: CASSYSSNDYGYTF.

This clone was seen only once. The chain joins TRBV27 to TRBJ1-1, with no clear D. V lost 5 bases and J lost 1, with 11 bases in between. The CDR3 loop spans 14 amino acids. Germline V CDR1 and CDR2: MNHEY, SMNVEV (reference sequence). The CDR3 sequence is CASSPWASNTEAFF. The CDR3 nucleotides read TGTGCCAGCAGTCCCTGGGCCTCGAACACTGAAGCTTTCTTT.

This clone has only one observation. This rearrangement joins TRBV30 to TRBJ2-7; 16 bases map to TRBD2. Germline V lookup: CDR1 GTSNPN, CDR2 SVGIG (reference sequence). The CDR3 extends over 18 amino acids. V trimming: 0 bases; J trimming: 5 bases; junction bases outside the gene matches: 10. CDR3 in amino acids: CAWSVRVPGLAGGDEQYF. The CDR3 DNA follows: TGTGCCTGGAGTGTACGGGTACCGGGACTAGCGGGGGGGGACGAGCAGTACTTC.

The chain employs TRBV6-6 and TRBJ2-3, with TRBD2 matching over 7 bases. The length of the CDR3 is 13 residues. CDR1 MNHNY and CDR2 SVGAGI come from the germline V gene (reference sequence). Germline trimming cut 11 bases from V and 0 bases from J; bases unmatched to any gene: 5. CDR3 amino acids: CAGGGYSTDTQYF. The CDR3 DNA reads as TGTGCCGGGGGGGGGTATAGCACAGATACGCAGTATTTT.